The next 17 T cell receptor beta chains were all read from a single sample in a study of shared clonotypes between healthy human individuals. The protocol was immunoSEQ multiplex PCR, while the TCRdb copy is restricted to in-frame clones and leaves out a portion. This sample has roughly 2,500,000 clones, with roughly 93% found just once. The sample taken for sequencing was naive CD4+ T cells from PBMCs. Noted subset: CD45RA+ positively selected. These receptors were obtained from a young man in good health. Some clones in this sample may be carry-over from other donors' samples.

The genes are TRBV29-1 and TRBJ2-7; D may be TRBD2 (6 bases). V was pared by 6 bases and J by 3 bases, with 21 bases between. Germline lookup yields CDR1 SQVTM and CDR2 ANQGSEA. This CDR3 is built from 15 residues. The CDR3 here is CSVRSGLRGIYEQYF. The CDR3 DNA follows: TGCAGCGTGAGATCTGGACTAAGAGGGATCTACGAGCAGTACTTC.

The chain employs TRBV2 and TRBJ2-1, with 10 bases fitting TRBD1. The CDR3 has 15 amino acids. The germline V gene has CDR1 SNHLY and CDR2 FYNNEI. Losses at the gene ends were 11 bases for V and 4 bases for J; bases not matched to a gene: 11. The CDR3 is CAGLRGTGAYNEQFF. DNA of the CDR3: TGTGCCGGGCTTCGGGGGACAGGGGCTTACAATGAGCAGTTCTTC.

The genes are TRBV27 and TRBJ1-1, with TRBD1 matching over 8 bases. The CDR3 has 14 residues. After removal of 4 bases from V and 3 bases from J, the junction contained 4 bases not matched to a gene. Germline loops: CDR1 MNHEY, CDR2 SMNVEV (reference sequence). The CDR3 nucleotides are TGTGCCAGCAGTTCAGACAGGGGTTACACTGAAGCTTTCTTT. Its translation: CASSSDRGYTEAFF.

The chain recombines TRBV7-9 with TRBJ2-1, with 9 positions matching TRBD2. Germline V gene sequence: CDR1 SEHNR, CDR2 FQNEAQ (reference sequence). The CDR3 runs 16 residues. V lost 5 bases and J lost 8; bases outside the gene matches: 13. The CDR3 region is CASSPTSGHPWDEQFF. The CDR3 bases are TGTGCCAGCAGCCCCACTAGCGGGCATCCCTGGGATGAGCAGTTCTTC. Drawing the rest from reference TRBV7-9 and TRBJ2-1, the complete variable domain is DTGVSQNPRHKITKRGQNVTFRCDPISEHNRLYWYRQTLGQGPEFLTYFQNEAQLEKSRLLSDRFSAERPKGSFSTLEIQRTEQGDSAMYLCASSPTSGHPWDEQFFGPGTRLTVL.

The V call is TRBV6-4, the J call TRBJ2-2; TRBD1 agrees at 8 bases. J was trimmed by 2 bases and V by 6 bases; bases with no gene match: 2. Germline CDR1 is MRHNA and CDR2 is SNTAGT. This CDR3 contains 14 residues. Here the CDR3 DNA reads TGTGCCAGCAGCGGACAGGGCAACACCGGGGAGCTGTTTTTT. It is translated as CASSGQGNTGELFF.

This clone has only a few counts. The chain combines TRBV2 with TRBJ1-1; 8 nucleotides align to TRBD1. Germline V gene sequence: CDR1 SNHLY, CDR2 FYNNEI. The V and J ends lost 6 bases and 5 bases, in that order; junction bases with no gene match: 14. The CDR3 totals 16 residues. The CDR3 nucleotides are TGTGCCAGCAGAAGCGGCAGGGGGCGGGTTGGGACTGAAGCTTTCTTT. Encoded protein: CASRSGRGRVGTEAFF.

The rearrangement joins TRBV4-2 to TRBJ2-5, with 7 positions matching TRBD2. In germline, CDR1 is LGHNA, CDR2 YNFKEQ. The trim removed 5 bases at V and 5 bases at J, leaving 8 bases unmatched. This CDR3 spans 14 amino acids. This CDR3 reads CASSAPGGPETQYF. The CDR3, as DNA: TGTGCCAGCAGCGCGCCGGGAGGCCCCGAGACCCAGTACTTC.

The gene calls are TRBV5-4 and TRBJ2-6; 8 nucleotides agree with TRBD1. The CDR3 is made up of 17 amino acids. The germline V gene has CDR1 SGHNT and CDR2 YYREEE (reference sequence). The trim removed 2 bases at V and 5 bases at J, leaving 9 bases unmatched. CDR3 amino acids: CASSLRDRPLRANVLTF. The CDR3 region has the DNA TGTGCCAGCAGCTTAAGGGACAGGCCCCTCCGGGCCAACGTCCTGACTTTC.

As regards this clone: The sample holds other DNA sequences that translate to the same CDR3. This chain links TRBV29-1 with TRBJ1-1, with D unresolved. CDR1 SQVTM and CDR2 ANQGSEA come from the germline V gene. This CDR3 is 13 amino acids long. V gave up 4 bases and J gave up 0 bases, with 9 bases separating them. The DNA for the CDR3 is TGCAGCGTTGCCCCTCGGCTGAACACTGAAGCTTTCTTT. It is translated as CSVAPRLNTEAFF.

J is TRBJ1-6 and V is TRBV6-4; D uncertain. Germline V gene lookup returns CDR1 MRHNA and CDR2 SNTAGT. The CDR3 spans 14 residues. Trimming cost V 4 bases and J 10 bases, with 14 bases left between them. The CDR3 bases are TGTGCCAGCAGTGTGAGTCCGGATCACTCACCCCTCCACTTT. This gives the protein CASSVSPDHSPLHF.

The gene calls are TRBV28 and TRBJ2-6; D unclear. CDR3 length: 15 residues. With 2 bases removed from V and 5 bases from J, the gap between germline ends came to 10 bases. Germline V lookup: CDR1 MDHEN, CDR2 SYDVKM. The CDR3 loop reads CASSLGGVRANVLTF. In DNA form, the CDR3 reads TGTGCCAGCAGTTTAGGCGGCGTTAGGGCCAACGTCCTGACTTTC.

About this clone itself: The same CDR3 also results from other DNA sequences found in this sample. This chain joins TRBV19 and TRBJ1-1; D gene ambiguous. Germline CDR1 is LNHDA and CDR2 is SQIVND (reference sequence). The CDR3 is made up of 13 amino acids. V was shortened by 3 bases and J by 1 base, with 6 bases between the two germline ends. The CDR3 is CASSIRRNTEAFF. CDR3 nucleotides: TGTGCCAGTAGTATCCGGAGGAACACTGAAGCTTTCTTT. The whole variable domain, filled in from reference TRBV19 and TRBJ1-1, reads DGGITQSPKYLFRKEGQNVTLSCEQNLNHDAMYWYRQDPGQGLRLIYYSQIVNDFQKGDIAEGYSVSREKKESFPLTVTSAQKNPTAFYLCASSIRRNTEAFFGQGTRLTVV.

The rearrangement joins TRBV6-1 to TRBJ2-4; 7 bases agree with TRBD1. V was pared by 7 bases and J by 8 bases, with 11 bases of the junction left unmatched. Germline lookup yields CDR1 MNHNS and CDR2 SASEGT. There are 14 residues in the CDR3. The CDR3 coding sequence is TGTGCCAGCAAGAGACAGGGTGTATCGGACATTCAGTACTTC. It translates to CASKRQGVSDIQYF.

The chain employs TRBV6-5 and TRBJ1-3; a weak D match, TRBD1 (5 bases). Trimming left V 5 bases short and J 5 bases short, with 10 bases between. CDR1 and CDR2 from the germline V gene are MNHEY and SVGAGI. The CDR3 is 13 residues long. The CDR3, as DNA: TGTGCCAGCAGTACCTCGGACAGAAACACCATATATTTT. Its protein is CASSTSDRNTIYF.

V is TRBV5-1 and J is TRBJ2-1, with TRBD2 matching over 8 bases. The CDR3 length is 16 residues. Germline V gene sequence: CDR1 SGHRS, CDR2 YFSETQ. V lost 4 bases to trimming and J lost 4 bases; unmatched junction nucleotides: 10. CDR3 DNA sequence: TGCGCCAGCAGCCCCCCGGGAACGGGAGGGTACAATGAGCAGTTCTTC. Encoded protein: CASSPPGTGGYNEQFF. The complete variable domain, with remaining parts taken from reference TRBV5-1 and TRBJ2-1, reads KAGVTQTPRYLIKTRGQQVTLSCSPISGHRSVSWYQQTPGQGLQFLFEYFSETQRNKGNFPGRFSGRQFSNSRSEMNVSTLELGDSALYLCASSPPGTGGYNEQFFGPGTRLTVL.

This clone was seen only once. The chain is built from TRBV5-1 and TRBJ1-4; D not resolved. The V end was cut by 4 bases, the J end by 8 bases, with 15 bases between. In germline, CDR1 is SGHRS, CDR2 YFSETQ. The CDR3 is 14 amino acids. The CDR3: CASSPGYGNEKLFF. The CDR3 DNA is TGCGCCAGCAGCCCCGGGTATGGGAACGAAAAACTGTTTTTT. The variable domain in full, completed from reference TRBV5-1 and TRBJ1-4, reads KAGVTQTPRYLIKTRGQQVTLSCSPISGHRSVSWYQQTPGQGLQFLFEYFSETQRNKGNFPGRFSGRQFSNSRSEMNVSTLELGDSALYLCASSPGYGNEKLFFGSGTQLSVL.

The rearrangement uses TRBV5-1 and TRBJ2-5; possibly TRBD2 for D (5 bases). CDR1 is SGHRS, CDR2 YFSETQ, per germline. The CDR3 is made up of 13 amino acids. The ends were cut back, 0 bases at V and 7 bases at J, with 10 bases in the middle. The CDR3 DNA reads as TGCGCCAGCAGCTTGGGGGGAGTGGGGACCCAGTACTTC. Protein product: CASSLGGVGTQYF.